This TCR beta chain appears in the sequencing data of a study of beta chain features in type 1 diabetes. Overall study context: No age, gender or cell yield differences were seen between patients and healthy donors.

The entirety of the isolated RNA underwent reverse transcription, so expressed TCRB transcripts were sequenced. Clones were sequenced by immunoSEQ multiplex PCR, and TCRdb holds only the in-frame ones, with some missing. Of over 600,000 clones in the sample, around 12% were seen once. Overall study results and limits: Researchers reported that naive, central memory and Treg TCRB repertoires appeared more similar in patients than in healthy donors. Researchers report that Type 1 diabetes patients had moderately but significantly shorter TCRB CDR3s across all four CD4+ subsets. cDNA sequencing could over-represent cells with high TCR expression.

Germline V gives CDR1 SGHRS, CDR2 YFSETQ. The CDR3 spans 15 residues. Trimming removed 2 bases from V and 5 bases from J; junction bases left unmatched: 7. A note on this clone: Its antigen remains unidentified.

Sequencing was performed on naive CD4+ T cells from blood. The TCR sequence derives from a man younger than 45 with type 1 diabetes. The chain carries TRBV5-1 and TRBJ2-5, with 9 bases aligning to TRBD1. CDR3 sequence: CASSFGQGSMETQYF. The DNA of the CDR3 is TGCGCCAGCAGCTTCGGACAGGGGAGTATGGAGACCCAGTACTTC. The full variable domain, rest sourced from reference TRBV5-1 and TRBJ2-5, is KAGVTQTPRYLIKTRGQQVTLSCSPISGHRSVSWYQQTPGQGLQFLFEYFSETQRNKGNFPGRFSGRQFSNSRSEMNVSTLELGDSALYLCASSFGQGSMETQYFGPGTRLLVL.